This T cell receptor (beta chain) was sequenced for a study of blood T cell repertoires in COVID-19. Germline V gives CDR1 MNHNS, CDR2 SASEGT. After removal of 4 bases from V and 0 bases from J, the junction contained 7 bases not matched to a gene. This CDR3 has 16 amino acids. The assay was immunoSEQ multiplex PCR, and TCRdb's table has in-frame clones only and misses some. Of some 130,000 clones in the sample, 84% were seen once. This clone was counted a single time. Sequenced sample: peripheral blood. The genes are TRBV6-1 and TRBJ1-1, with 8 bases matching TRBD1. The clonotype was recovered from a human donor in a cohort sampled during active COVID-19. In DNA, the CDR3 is TGTGCCAGCAGTGCCTTGGGACAGGCCATGAACACTGAAGCTTTCTTT. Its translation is CASSALGQAMNTEAFF.